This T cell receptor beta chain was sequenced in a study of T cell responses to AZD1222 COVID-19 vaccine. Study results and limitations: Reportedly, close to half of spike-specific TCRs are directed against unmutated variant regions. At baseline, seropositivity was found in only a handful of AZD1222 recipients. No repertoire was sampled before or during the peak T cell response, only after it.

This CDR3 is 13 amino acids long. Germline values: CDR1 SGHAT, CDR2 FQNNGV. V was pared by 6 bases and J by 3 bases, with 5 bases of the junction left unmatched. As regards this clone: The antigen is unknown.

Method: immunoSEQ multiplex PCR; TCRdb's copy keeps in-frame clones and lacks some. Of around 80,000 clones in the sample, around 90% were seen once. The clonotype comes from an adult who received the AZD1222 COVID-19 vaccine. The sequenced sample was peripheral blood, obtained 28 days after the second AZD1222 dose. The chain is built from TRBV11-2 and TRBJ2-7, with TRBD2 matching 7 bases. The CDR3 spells CASRRGEGYEQYF. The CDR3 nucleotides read TGTGCCAGCAGACGGGGGGAGGGCTACGAGCAGTACTTC.